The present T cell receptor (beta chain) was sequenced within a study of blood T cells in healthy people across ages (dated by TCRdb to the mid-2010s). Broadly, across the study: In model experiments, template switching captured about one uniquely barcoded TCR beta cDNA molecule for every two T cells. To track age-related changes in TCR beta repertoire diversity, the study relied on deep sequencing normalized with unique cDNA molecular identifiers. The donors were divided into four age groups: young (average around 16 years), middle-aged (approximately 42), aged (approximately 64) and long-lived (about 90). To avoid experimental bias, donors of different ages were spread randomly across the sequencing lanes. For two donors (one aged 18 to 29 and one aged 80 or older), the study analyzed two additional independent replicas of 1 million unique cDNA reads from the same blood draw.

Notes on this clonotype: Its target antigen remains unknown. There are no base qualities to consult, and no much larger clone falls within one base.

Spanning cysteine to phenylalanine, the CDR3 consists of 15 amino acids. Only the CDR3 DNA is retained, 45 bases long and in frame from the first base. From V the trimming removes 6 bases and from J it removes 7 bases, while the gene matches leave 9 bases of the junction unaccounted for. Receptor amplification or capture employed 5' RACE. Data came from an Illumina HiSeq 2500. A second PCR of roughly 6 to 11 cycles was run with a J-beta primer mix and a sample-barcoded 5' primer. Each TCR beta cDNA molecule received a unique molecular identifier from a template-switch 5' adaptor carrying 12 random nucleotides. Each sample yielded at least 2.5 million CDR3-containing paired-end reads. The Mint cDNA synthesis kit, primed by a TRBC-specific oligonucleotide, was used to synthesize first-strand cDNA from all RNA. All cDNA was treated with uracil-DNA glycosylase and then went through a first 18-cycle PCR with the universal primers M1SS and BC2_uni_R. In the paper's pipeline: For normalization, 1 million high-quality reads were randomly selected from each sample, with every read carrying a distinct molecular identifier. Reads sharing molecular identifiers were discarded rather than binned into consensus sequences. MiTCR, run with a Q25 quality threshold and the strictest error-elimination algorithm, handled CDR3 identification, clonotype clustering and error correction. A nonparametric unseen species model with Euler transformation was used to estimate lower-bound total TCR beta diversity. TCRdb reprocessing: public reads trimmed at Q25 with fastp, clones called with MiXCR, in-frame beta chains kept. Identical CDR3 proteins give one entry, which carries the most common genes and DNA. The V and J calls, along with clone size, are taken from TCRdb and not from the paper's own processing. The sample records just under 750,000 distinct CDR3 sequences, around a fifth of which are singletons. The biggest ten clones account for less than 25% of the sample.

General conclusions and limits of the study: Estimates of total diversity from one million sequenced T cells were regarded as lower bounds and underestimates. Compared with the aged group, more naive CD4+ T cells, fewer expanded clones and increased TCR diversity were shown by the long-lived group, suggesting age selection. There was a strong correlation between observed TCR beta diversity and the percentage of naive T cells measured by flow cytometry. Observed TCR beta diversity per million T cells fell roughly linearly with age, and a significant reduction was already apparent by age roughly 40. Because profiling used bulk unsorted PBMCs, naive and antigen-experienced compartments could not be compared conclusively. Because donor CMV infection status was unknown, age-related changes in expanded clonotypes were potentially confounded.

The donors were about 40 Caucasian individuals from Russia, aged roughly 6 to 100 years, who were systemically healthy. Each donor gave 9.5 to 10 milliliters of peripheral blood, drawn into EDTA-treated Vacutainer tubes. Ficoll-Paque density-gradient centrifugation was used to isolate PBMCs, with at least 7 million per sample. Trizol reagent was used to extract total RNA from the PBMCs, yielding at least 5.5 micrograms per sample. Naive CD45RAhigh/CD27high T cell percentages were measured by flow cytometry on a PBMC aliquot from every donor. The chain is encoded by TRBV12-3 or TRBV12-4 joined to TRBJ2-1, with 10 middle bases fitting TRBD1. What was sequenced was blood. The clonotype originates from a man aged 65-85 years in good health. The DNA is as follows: TGTGCCAGCAGCTCGGGGGGACAGGGGTCTAATGAGCAGTTCTTC. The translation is CASSSGGQGSNEQFF.